The sequence of this T cell receptor (beta chain) was determined in a study of type 1 regulatory T cells. For this clonotype: Antigen unknown.

Per germline, CDR1 SQVTM and CDR2 ANQGSEA. The V end was cut by 7 bases, the J end by 1 base, with 12 bases between. The CDR3 has 13 amino acids. Each CDR3 protein is one row after TCRdb ran MiXCR on the reads. The repertoire holds about 74,000 distinct CDR3 sequences, with about 60% as singletons. The sequence derives from a human donor in good health. Sequencing was done on a sample of cultured T cells, either the whole culture or a sorted T cell fraction (not recorded which). The subset was: Tr1-enriched cell product generated in vitro against host alloantigens. This chain uses TRBV29-1 with TRBJ2-3; D perhaps matches TRBD2 (6 bases). This chain's CDR3 is CSARSSGTDTQYF. In nucleotides, the CDR3 is TGCAGCGCACGATCTAGCGGCACAGATACGCAGTATTTT.